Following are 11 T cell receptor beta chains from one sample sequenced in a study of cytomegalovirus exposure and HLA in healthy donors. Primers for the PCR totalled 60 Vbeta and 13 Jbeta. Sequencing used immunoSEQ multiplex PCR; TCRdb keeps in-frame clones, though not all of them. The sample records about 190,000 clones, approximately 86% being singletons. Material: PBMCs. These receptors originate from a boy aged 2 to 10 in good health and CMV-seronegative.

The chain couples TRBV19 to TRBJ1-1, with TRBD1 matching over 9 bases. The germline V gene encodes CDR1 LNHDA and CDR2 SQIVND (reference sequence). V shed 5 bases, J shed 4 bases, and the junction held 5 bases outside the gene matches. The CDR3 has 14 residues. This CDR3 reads CASSAGQGITEAFF. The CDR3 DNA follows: TGTGCCAGTAGTGCCGGACAGGGGATCACTGAAGCTTTCTTT.

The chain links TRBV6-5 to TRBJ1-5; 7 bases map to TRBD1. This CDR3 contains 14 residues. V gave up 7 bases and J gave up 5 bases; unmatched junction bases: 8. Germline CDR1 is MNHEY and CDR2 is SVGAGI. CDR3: CASTAGGTYQPQHF. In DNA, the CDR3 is TGTGCCAGCACTGCAGGGGGAACATATCAGCCCCAGCATTTT.

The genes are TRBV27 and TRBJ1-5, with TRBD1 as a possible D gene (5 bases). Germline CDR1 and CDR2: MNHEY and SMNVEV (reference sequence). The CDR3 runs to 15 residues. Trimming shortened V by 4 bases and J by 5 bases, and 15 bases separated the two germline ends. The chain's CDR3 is CASSSTTGWDQPQHF. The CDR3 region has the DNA TGTGCCAGCAGTTCTACTACAGGTTGGGATCAGCCCCAGCATTTT.

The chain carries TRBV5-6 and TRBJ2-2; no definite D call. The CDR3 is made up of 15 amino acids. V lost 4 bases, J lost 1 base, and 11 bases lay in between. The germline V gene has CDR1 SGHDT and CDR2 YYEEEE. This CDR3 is CASSPPPGNTGELFF. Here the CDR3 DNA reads TGTGCCAGCAGCCCCCCACCAGGGAACACCGGGGAGCTGTTTTTT. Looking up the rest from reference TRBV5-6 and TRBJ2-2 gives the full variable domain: DAGVTQSPTHLIKTRGQQVTLRCSPKSGHDTVSWYQQALGQGPQFIFQYYEEEERQRGNFPDRFSGHQFPNYSSELNVNALLLGDSALYLCASSPPPGNTGELFFGEGSRLTVL.

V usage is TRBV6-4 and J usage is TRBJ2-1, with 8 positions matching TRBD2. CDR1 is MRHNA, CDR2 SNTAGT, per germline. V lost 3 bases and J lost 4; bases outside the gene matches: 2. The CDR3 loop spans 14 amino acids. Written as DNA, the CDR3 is TGTGCCAGCAGTGAAAGCGGGGGATACAATGAGCAGTTCTTC. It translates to CASSESGGYNEQFF.

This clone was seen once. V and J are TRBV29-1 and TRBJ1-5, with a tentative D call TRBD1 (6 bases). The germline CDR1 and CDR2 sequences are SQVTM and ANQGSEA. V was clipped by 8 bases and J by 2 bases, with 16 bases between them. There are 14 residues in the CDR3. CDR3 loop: CSPGQIGGNQPQHF. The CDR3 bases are TGCAGCCCAGGACAGATCGGGGGCAATCAGCCCCAGCATTTT. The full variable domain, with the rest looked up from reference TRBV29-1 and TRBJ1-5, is SAVISQKPSRDICQRGTSLTIQCQVDSQVTMMFWYRQQPGQSLTLIATANQGSEATYESGFVIDKFPISRPNLTFSTLTVSNMSPEDSSIYLCSPGQIGGNQPQHFGDGTRLSIL.

CDR3 in DNA: TGTGCCAGCAGCTTGGTGGGACAGGGGTACGAGCAGTACTTC. Translation: CASSLVGQGYEQYF. The chain joins TRBV5-5 to TRBJ2-7, with 10 bases matching TRBD1. The ends lost 0 bases at V and 4 bases at J; junction bases unmatched: 1. The germline CDR1 and CDR2 sequences are SGHKS and YYEKEE (reference sequence). The CDR3 has 14 residues.

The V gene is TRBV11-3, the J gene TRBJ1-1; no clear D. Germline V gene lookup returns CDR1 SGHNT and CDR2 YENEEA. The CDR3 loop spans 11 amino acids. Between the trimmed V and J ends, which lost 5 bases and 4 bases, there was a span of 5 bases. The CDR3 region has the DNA TGTGCCAGCAGCCTCTTCACTGAAGCTTTCTTT. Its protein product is CASSLFTEAFF.

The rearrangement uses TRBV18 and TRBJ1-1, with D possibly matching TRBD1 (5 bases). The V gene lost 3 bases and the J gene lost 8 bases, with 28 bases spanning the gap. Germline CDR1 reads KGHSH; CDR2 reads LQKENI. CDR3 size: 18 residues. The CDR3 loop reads CASSPSFSVIQDSREAFF. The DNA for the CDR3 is TGTGCCAGCTCACCCTCTTTCTCAGTGATACAGGATTCGAGAGAAGCTTTCTTT.

For the CDR3, the DNA is TGTGCTAGTGGTCTAATACCGGGACAGGGGGCCAAAAACATTCAGTACTTC. This gives the protein CASGLIPGQGAKNIQYF. The chain carries TRBV12-5 and TRBJ2-4, with 10 bases lining up with TRBD1. V was pared by 5 bases and J by 1 base, with 8 bases of the junction left unmatched. There are 17 residues in the CDR3. Germline V gene data show CDR1 as LGHNT and CDR2 as FRNRAP.

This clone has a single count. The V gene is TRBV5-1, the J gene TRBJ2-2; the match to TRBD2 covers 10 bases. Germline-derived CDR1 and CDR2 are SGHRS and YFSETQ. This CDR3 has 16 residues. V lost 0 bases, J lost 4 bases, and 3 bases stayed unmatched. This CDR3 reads CASSLVSSGGTGELFF. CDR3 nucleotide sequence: TGCGCCAGCAGCTTGGTCTCTAGCGGGGGCACCGGGGAGCTGTTTTTT.